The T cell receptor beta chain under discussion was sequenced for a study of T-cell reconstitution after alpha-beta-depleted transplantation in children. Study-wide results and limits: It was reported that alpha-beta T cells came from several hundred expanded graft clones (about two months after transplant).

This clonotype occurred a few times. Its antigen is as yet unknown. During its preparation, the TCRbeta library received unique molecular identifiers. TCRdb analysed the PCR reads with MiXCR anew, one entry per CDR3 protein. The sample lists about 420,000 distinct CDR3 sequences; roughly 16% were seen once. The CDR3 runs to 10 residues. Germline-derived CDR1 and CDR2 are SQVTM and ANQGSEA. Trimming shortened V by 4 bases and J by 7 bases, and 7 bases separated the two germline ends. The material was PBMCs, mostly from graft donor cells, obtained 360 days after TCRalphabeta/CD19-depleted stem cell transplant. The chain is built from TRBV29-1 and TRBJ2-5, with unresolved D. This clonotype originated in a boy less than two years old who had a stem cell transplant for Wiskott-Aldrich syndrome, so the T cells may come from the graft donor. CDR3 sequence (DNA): TGCAGCGTTGTATTCGGGACCCAGTACTTC. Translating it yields CSVVFGTQYF.